This entry lists 30 T cell receptor beta chains sequenced from one sample in a study of T cell responses to AZD1222 COVID-19 vaccine. Generated by immunoSEQ multiplex PCR, the TCRdb table keeps only in-frame clones and is missing some. The sample shows 200,000 or so clones, around 90% of them seen only once. The starting material was peripheral blood, obtained on day 0 of AZD1222 vaccination. The source of these receptors is an adult in good health.

The V gene is TRBV29-1, the J gene TRBJ2-1; perhaps TRBD2 as D (5 bases). This CDR3 spans 11 amino acids. The V end lost 2 bases, the J end lost 8 bases, and 7 bases lay between the germline ends. The germline gives CDR1 SQVTM, CDR2 ANQGSEA. The CDR3 sequence is CSVETSYEQFF. The CDR3 DNA sequence: TGCAGCGTTGAAACTAGTTATGAGCAGTTCTTC.

This clone came up once. The gene calls are TRBV7-3 and TRBJ1-1; 7 bases are a match to TRBD1. The CDR3 extends over 15 amino acids. Germline CDR1 and CDR2: SGHTA and FQGTGA. With 0 bases clipped from V and 1 base from J, the junction kept 2 bases outside the gene matches. The CDR3 region is CASSLTRDRNTEAFF. The CDR3 DNA is TGTGCCAGCAGCTTAACACGGGACAGGAACACTGAAGCTTTCTTT.

J is TRBJ1-1 and V is TRBV6-5; 7 bases fit TRBD1. The V gene's germline CDR1 is MNHEY and CDR2 SVGAGI. J gave up 1 base and V 6 bases, and 5 bases lay outside the gene matches. The CDR3 is 14 residues long. The chain's CDR3 is CASRGGQPNTEAFF. Here the CDR3 DNA reads TGTGCCAGCAGGGGGGGACAGCCGAACACTGAAGCTTTCTTT.

The chain recombines TRBV10-3 with TRBJ2-1, with 13 bases lining up with TRBD2. The CDR3 loop spans 16 amino acids. CDR1 is ENHRY and CDR2 is SYGVKD in the germline V gene. Losses at the gene ends were 6 bases for V and 2 bases for J; bases not matched to a gene: 4. CDR3 nucleotides: TGTGCCATCAGAACCGGGACTAGCGGGACCTACAATGAGCAGTTCTTC. Its translation: CAIRTGTSGTYNEQFF.

The sample holds one count of this clone. V usage is TRBV3-1 (or the pseudogene TRBV3-2) and J usage is TRBJ2-1, with D perhaps TRBD2 (7 bases). This CDR3 has 17 residues. Germline loops: CDR1 LGHDT, CDR2 YNNKEL (reference sequence). Trimming cost V 0 bases and J 1 base, with 13 bases left between them. Here the CDR3 DNA reads TGTGCCAGCAGCCAAGACGAGGCGGGGGCTTCCTACAATGAGCAGTTCTTC. Protein product: CASSQDEAGASYNEQFF.

The chain has TRBV28 and TRBJ2-7, with a weak D call TRBD1 (6 bases). Deletions cut 6 bases from V and 1 base from J, with 13 bases between. Germline assignment: CDR1 MDHEN and CDR2 SYDVKM. The CDR3 loop spans 14 amino acids. In DNA form, the CDR3 reads TGTGCCAGCAGCCCACCGGGACAATCCTACGAGCAGTACTTC. Protein: CASSPPGQSYEQYF.

CDR3 protein: CASSHGQKETF. DNA of the CDR3: TGTGCCAGCAGCCATGGGCAGAAGGAGACCTTC. The V call is TRBV3-1 (or the pseudogene TRBV3-2), the J call TRBJ1-2; D is unclear. This CDR3 comprises 11 residues. Trimming pared 3 bases from V and 14 bases from J, leaving 13 bases between. Germline CDR1 reads LGHDT; CDR2 reads YNNKEL (reference sequence).

The chain combines TRBV7-2 with TRBJ2-2; the match to TRBD2 covers 12 bases. The germline gives CDR1 SGHTA, CDR2 FQGNSA. Trimming removed 5 bases from V and 1 base from J; junction bases left unmatched: 5. This CDR3 is built from 17 residues. Written as DNA, the CDR3 is TGTGCCAGCAGCCCCTGGACTAGCGGGGTGAACACCGGGGAGCTGTTTTTT. It codes for CASSPWTSGVNTGELFF.

The chain links TRBV11-2 to TRBJ1-1; D gene ambiguous. Germline CDR1 is SGHAT and CDR2 is FQNNGV. With 3 bases removed from V and 0 bases from J, the gap between germline ends came to 8 bases. The CDR3 consists of 14 residues. CDR3: CASSFDRVNTEAFF. The CDR3 nucleotides read TGTGCCAGCAGCTTCGATAGGGTGAACACTGAAGCTTTCTTT.

The V gene is TRBV11-2, the J gene TRBJ2-2; tentatively, D is TRBD1 or TRBD2 (5 bases each). The CDR3 has 15 residues. CDR1 is SGHAT and CDR2 is FQNNGV in the germline V gene. Trimming cost V 4 bases and J 4 bases, with 13 bases left between them. CDR3 residues: CASSSTGAGTGELFF. CDR3 DNA: TGTGCCAGCAGCTCTACCGGGGCGGGCACCGGGGAGCTGTTTTTT.

The chain recombines TRBV28 with TRBJ1-5; the match to TRBD1 covers 9 bases. The CDR3 is made up of 16 amino acids. The junction had 10 bases not matched to a gene; V was cut back by 6 bases and J by 4 bases. CDR1 is MDHEN, CDR2 SYDVKM, per germline. The chain's CDR3 is CASRHRQGGLNQPQHF. CDR3 bases: TGTGCCAGCAGACACCGACAGGGGGGATTGAATCAGCCCCAGCATTTT.

The chain uses TRBV28 and TRBJ2-1; 12 bases align to TRBD2. The CDR3 has 15 amino acids. CDR1 and CDR2 from the germline V gene are MDHEN and SYDVKM. The trim removed 5 bases at V and 5 bases at J, leaving 4 bases unmatched. DNA of the CDR3: TGTGCCAGCAGTCGGGGACTAGCGGGTAACAATGAGCAGTTCTTC. It encodes CASSRGLAGNNEQFF.

V and J are TRBV19 and TRBJ1-5, with 9 bases identical to TRBD1. Germline assignment: CDR1 LNHDA and CDR2 SQIVND (reference sequence). This CDR3 is 14 amino acids long. V gave up 7 bases and J gave up 7 bases; unmatched junction bases: 8. The CDR3 DNA reads TGTGCCAGTAAACAAAACAGGGGGCAACAGCCCCAGCATTTT. Its translation is CASKQNRGQQPQHF.

The chain joins TRBV4-2 to TRBJ1-5; D remains ambiguous. CDR3 length equals 16 residues. Germline CDR1 LGHNA, CDR2 YNFKEQ. V lost 2 bases to trimming and J lost 5 bases, with 16 bases between them. CDR3 region: CASSQWRERSDQPQHF. CDR3 sequence (DNA): TGTGCCAGCAGCCAATGGAGGGAGCGGAGTGATCAGCCCCAGCATTTT.

CDR3 DNA sequence: TGTGCCAGCAGTTTCTCTGGCTACACCTTC. Translation: CASSFSGYTF. The chain links TRBV27 to TRBJ1-2; D is unresolved. V gave up 3 bases and J gave up 7 bases, with 3 bases separating them. The CDR3 spans 10 residues. CDR1 MNHEY and CDR2 SMNVEV come from the germline V gene (reference sequence).

Turning to this clone: Other DNA sequences from this sample encode an identical CDR3 as well. This chain links TRBV27 with TRBJ2-7; no clear D. There are 14 residues in the CDR3. Germline CDR1 MNHEY, CDR2 SMNVEV (reference sequence). Trimming removed 0 bases from V and 2 bases from J, with 8 bases in between. In DNA, the CDR3 is TGTGCCAGCAGTTTATCTGGCAGAACCTACGAGCAGTACTTC. Residues: CASSLSGRTYEQYF.

The gene calls are TRBV18 and TRBJ1-5; tentative D call: TRBD1 (5 bases). CDR3 length: 15 residues. Trimming removed 4 bases at V and 5 bases at J, with 15 bases between. Germline CDR1 KGHSH, CDR2 LQKENI. Here the CDR3 DNA reads TGTGCCAGCTCACGAGGGGAGGGGCGCGATCAGCCCCAGCATTTT. This codes for CASSRGEGRDQPQHF.

This chain uses TRBV28 with TRBJ2-2, with TRBD1 identical over 9 bases. Germline V gives CDR1 MDHEN, CDR2 SYDVKM. This CDR3 region has 15 residues. V was clipped by 5 bases and J by 7 bases; unmatched bases: 8. The CDR3 region is CASSPRTGVGGELFF. CDR3 coding DNA: TGTGCCAGCAGTCCAAGGACAGGGGTTGGCGGGGAGCTGTTTTTT.

This chain uses TRBV9 with TRBJ2-3, with TRBD1 as a possible D gene (6 bases). Germline V gene sequence: CDR1 SGDLS, CDR2 YYNGEE. V lost 3 bases, J lost 3 bases, and 11 bases lay in between. The CDR3 spans 14 residues. The CDR3 DNA reads as TGTGCCAGCAGCGAGCGACAGGATACAGATACGCAGTATTTT. Amino acid sequence: CASSERQDTDTQYF. The variable domain in full, with the rest retrieved from reference TRBV9 and TRBJ2-3, is DSGVTQTPKHLITATGQRVTLRCSPRSGDLSVYWYQQSLDQGLQFLIQYYNGEERAKGNILERFSAQQFPDLHSELNLSSLELGDSALYFCASSERQDTDTQYFGPGTRLTVL.

The chain uses TRBV6-5 and TRBJ1-4, with TRBD1 matching over 9 bases. The CDR3 has 14 amino acids. The germline gives CDR1 MNHEY, CDR2 SVGAGI. V dropped 6 bases and J dropped 3; count of bases not matched to a gene: 2. CDR3 in DNA: TGTGCCAGCAGAACAGGGGGCTCTAATGAAAAACTGTTTTTT. It yields the protein CASRTGGSNEKLFF.

The rearrangement links TRBV11-2 to TRBJ2-1; 9 bases line up with TRBD1. The V gene end was trimmed by 5 bases and the J gene end by 7 bases; junction bases not matched to a gene: 3. The CDR3 contains 13 residues. From germline, CDR1 is SGHAT and CDR2 FQNNGV. The DNA for the CDR3 is TGTGCCAGCAGCCGGGACAGGGAAAATGAGCAGTTCTTC. Amino acid sequence: CASSRDRENEQFF.

This sequence joins TRBV27 and TRBJ1-3; TRBD1 matches 8 bases. The CDR3 contains 14 residues. The V gene end was trimmed by 9 bases and the J gene end by 2 bases; junction bases not matched to a gene: 6. Germline V gene data show CDR1 as MNHEY and CDR2 as SMNVEV (reference sequence). The CDR3 protein is CASQSTGAGNTIYF. Here the CDR3 DNA reads TGTGCCAGTCAATCGACAGGGGCTGGAAACACCATATATTTT.

V gene TRBV4-1 combines with J gene TRBJ2-5; D is unclear. V lost 6 bases and J lost 4, with 18 bases in between. The length of the CDR3 is 15 residues. Germline CDR1 MGHRA, CDR2 YSYEKL. The CDR3 loop reads CASSLTPVPGETQYF. The DNA for the CDR3 is TGCGCCAGCAGTCTCACGCCGGTCCCGGGAGAGACCCAGTACTTC.

The gene calls are TRBV5-1 and TRBJ2-3; D assignment may be TRBD1 or TRBD2 (5 bases each). Trimming took off 8 bases at V and 5 bases at J, with 21 bases between the two ends. The CDR3 has 15 amino acids. The germline V gene has CDR1 SGHRS and CDR2 YFSETQ. The CDR3 region has the DNA TGCGCCAGTAGAGGGGCACCTTACCCCATAGATACGCAGTATTTT. This sequence encodes CASRGAPYPIDTQYF.

The chain joins TRBV18 to TRBJ1-6; the D is unclear. The CDR3 has 17 amino acids. V lost 1 base to trimming and J lost 6 bases, with 16 bases between them. Germline V gene lookup returns CDR1 KGHSH and CDR2 LQKENI. The CDR3 region is CASSPLGSGETNSPLHF. The CDR3 DNA reads as TGTGCCAGCTCACCACTAGGCTCAGGAGAAACTAATTCACCCCTCCACTTT.

The V call is TRBV19, the J call TRBJ1-2; D is possibly TRBD1 (5 bases). V was cut by 1 base and J by 4 bases, with 13 bases left in between. Per germline, CDR1 LNHDA and CDR2 SQIVND (reference sequence). The CDR3 is 15 residues long. The CDR3 protein is CASSIAAGLAYGYTF. DNA of the CDR3: TGTGCCAGTAGTATAGCTGCAGGGTTGGCCTATGGCTACACCTTC.

V and J are TRBV11-2 and TRBJ2-7; TRBD2 is a possible D gene (5 bases). The CDR3 has 14 amino acids. Germline V CDR1 and CDR2: SGHAT, FQNNGV. Between the trimmed V and J ends, which lost 5 bases and 0 bases, there was a span of 11 bases. Here the CDR3 reads CASSRSGNSYEQYF. The CDR3 region has the DNA TGTGCCAGCAGCCGGTCGGGGAACTCCTACGAGCAGTACTTC.

This chain links TRBV18 with TRBJ1-1; D gene uncertain. This CDR3 has 14 amino acids. V shed 2 bases and J shed 5 bases, with 12 bases lying between them. Germline values: CDR1 KGHSH, CDR2 LQKENI. The CDR3 nucleotides are TGTGCCAGCTCACCAGCGTCAGGACTAACTGAAGCTTTCTTT. Translated: CASSPASGLTEAFF.

The CDR3 bases are TGTGCCAGCAGCCAAGAATGGACGGGGGGCGGGGAGCTGTTTTTT. Protein: CASSQEWTGGGELFF. This chain links TRBV4-2 with TRBJ2-2, with 7 bases fitting TRBD2. Trimming at V came to 0 bases and at J to 7 bases, leaving 5 bases not matched to a gene. Germline CDR1 and CDR2: LGHNA and YNFKEQ. The CDR3 spans 15 residues.

Here the CDR3 reads CASSLAKGQYEQYF. Here the CDR3 DNA reads TGTGCCAGCAGCTTAGCCAAAGGACAATACGAGCAGTACTTC. The chain uses TRBV7-2 and TRBJ2-7; D possibly corresponds to TRBD1 (5 bases). CDR1 and CDR2 (germline): SGHTA, FQGNSA. The CDR3 is made up of 14 amino acids. Deletions cut 0 bases from V and 4 bases from J, with 10 bases between.